The 19 T cell receptor beta chains below come from one sample, sequenced in a study of CD8 T cells in Susac syndrome. The RNA, roughly 0.45 to 1 ug, was put through reverse transcription using random hexamers. TCRdb ran MiXCR on the immunoSEQ multiplex PCR reads and lists one entry per CDR3 protein. The table lists 250,000 or so distinct CDR3 sequences, about 94% of them singletons. Sequenced: CD4+ T cells from PBMCs. The receptors were sampled from a human donor with multiple sclerosis.

The rearrangement joins TRBV18 to TRBJ2-7; 9 nucleotides align to TRBD1. Germline loops: CDR1 KGHSH, CDR2 LQKENI. The CDR3 runs 16 residues. The junction had 8 bases not matched to a gene; V was cut back by 5 bases and J by 0 bases. Here the CDR3 reads CASSGTGRQSSYEQYF. The CDR3 DNA reads as TGTGCCAGCTCAGGGACAGGGAGGCAGAGCTCCTACGAGCAGTACTTC.

V and J are TRBV12-3 or TRBV12-4 and TRBJ1-4; TRBD1 might be the D (5 bases). V was pared by 3 bases and J by 6 bases, with 17 bases between. CDR3 length: 16 amino acids. The CDR3: CASSLWSTWGDEKLFF. In nucleotides, the CDR3 is TGTGCCAGCAGTTTGTGGAGTACGTGGGGGGATGAAAAACTGTTTTTT.

V gene TRBV5-1 combines with J gene TRBJ2-5; tentative D call: TRBD1 (6 bases). Germline CDR1 SGHRS, CDR2 YFSETQ. The CDR3 is 15 residues long. V gave up 3 bases and J gave up 5 bases, with 17 bases separating them. The CDR3 sequence: CASSSPVQGRETQYF. The CDR3 DNA sequence: TGCGCCAGCAGCTCGCCCGTACAGGGCCGGGAGACCCAGTACTTC.

This sequence joins TRBV7-2 and TRBJ1-6; D ambiguous. CDR1 SGHTA and CDR2 FQGNSA come from the germline V gene. The CDR3 contains 16 residues. The V end was cut by 3 bases, the J end by 0 bases, with 9 bases between. CDR3 region: CASSFAIVSYNSPLHF. The CDR3 bases are TGTGCCAGCAGCTTCGCGATAGTCTCCTATAATTCACCCCTCCACTTT. The full variable domain, in which reference TRBV7-2 and TRBJ1-6 provide the parts outside the CDR3, is GAGVSQSPSNKVTEKGKDVELRCDPISGHTALYWYRQSLGQGLEFLIYFQGNSAPDKSGLPSDRFSAERTGGSVSTLTIQRTQQEDSAVYLCASSFAIVSYNSPLHFGNGTRLTVT.

This chain connects TRBV19 to TRBJ2-5; 9 nucleotides agree with TRBD1. Germline V gene data show CDR1 as LNHDA and CDR2 as SQIVND (reference sequence). The CDR3 sequence is 13 residues long. V trimming: 6 bases; J trimming: 10 bases; junction bases outside the gene matches: 9. The CDR3 here is CASSTLDRGDQYF. The CDR3 DNA reads as TGTGCCAGTAGCACCTTGGACAGGGGAGACCAGTACTTC.

This clonotype was observed a single time. The CDR3: CASSHSENEKLFF. CDR3 in DNA: TGTGCCAGCAGCCACTCCGAAAATGAAAAACTGTTTTTT. V is TRBV3-1 and J is TRBJ1-4; D ambiguous. Per the germline V gene, CDR1 is LGHDT and CDR2 is YNNKEL (reference sequence). The V end lost 3 bases, the J end lost 5 bases, and 7 bases lay between the germline ends. The CDR3 is made up of 13 amino acids.

The gene calls are TRBV5-1 and TRBJ2-1; D is ambiguous. The V end was cut by 5 bases, the J end by 0 bases, with 12 bases between. This CDR3 comprises 15 residues. Germline V gene data show CDR1 as SGHRS and CDR2 as YFSETQ. CDR3: CASRPDGSSYNEQFF. CDR3 nucleotide sequence: TGCGCCAGCAGGCCGGACGGCAGCTCCTACAATGAGCAGTTCTTC.

The J gene is TRBJ1-2, the V gene TRBV2; possible D gene TRBD1, 5 bases. Trimming removed 3 bases at V and 4 bases at J, with 12 bases between. The CDR3 has 14 amino acids. Germline V CDR1 and CDR2: SNHLY, FYNNEI. Here the CDR3 reads CASSERDFSYGYTF. CDR3 coding DNA: TGTGCCAGCAGTGAGAGGGACTTCTCCTATGGCTACACCTTC.

The chain carries TRBV6-2 or TRBV6-3 and TRBJ2-7, with TRBD1 matching over 8 bases. Per the germline V gene, CDR1 is MNHEY and CDR2 is SVGEGT. This CDR3 contains 13 residues. With V trimmed by 5 bases and J by 3 bases, 3 bases remained unmatched. The CDR3 nucleotides are TGTGCCAGCAGTCCGGGACAGGTCTACGAGCAGTACTTC. It yields the protein CASSPGQVYEQYF.

The CDR3: CATSRGAPYNEQFF. CDR3 nucleotides: TGTGCCACCAGCAGGGGGGCCCCCTACAATGAGCAGTTCTTC. The V and J genes are TRBV15 and TRBJ2-1, with a tentative D call TRBD1 (6 bases). The CDR3 contains 14 residues. Trimming pared 3 bases from V and 2 bases from J, leaving 8 bases between. Looked up from germline, CDR1 is LNHNV and CDR2 is YYDKDF (reference sequence).

This chain links TRBV11-2 with TRBJ2-1; D may match TRBD1 or TRBD2 (5 bases each). With 2 bases removed from V and 8 bases from J, the gap between germline ends came to 19 bases. Germline values: CDR1 SGHAT, CDR2 FQNNGV. The CDR3 loop spans 16 amino acids. The CDR3 DNA follows: TGTGCCAGCAGCTTAACCCGGAGTCTACGGGGCTATGAGCAGTTCTTC. Protein sequence: CASSLTRSLRGYEQFF.

In its sample, this clonotype was seen once. The genes are TRBV19 and TRBJ2-5, with 9 nucleotides matching TRBD1. V shed 4 bases and J 6 bases; nucleotides not matched to a gene: 3. CDR3 length: 13 residues. Germline CDR1 reads LNHDA; CDR2 reads SQIVND (reference sequence). The CDR3 here is CASSTGTGKTQYF. The CDR3 nucleotides are TGTGCCAGTAGTACAGGGACAGGGAAGACCCAGTACTTC.

The rearrangement joins TRBV29-1 to TRBJ2-7, with a tentative D call TRBD2 (5 bases). Between the trimmed V and J ends, which lost 2 bases and 5 bases, there was a span of 22 bases. The length of the CDR3 is 16 residues. Germline V gene data show CDR1 as SQVTM and CDR2 as ANQGSEA. The CDR3: CSVEPRCPRGVHEQYV. The CDR3 DNA reads as TGCAGCGTTGAACCGAGGTGCCCTCGGGGAGTCCACGAGCAGTACGTC.

The V gene is TRBV9, the J gene TRBJ2-5; TRBD2 matches at 11 bases. The germline V gene encodes CDR1 SGDLS and CDR2 YYNGEE. The CDR3 runs 16 residues. V gave up 2 bases and J gave up 2 bases; unmatched junction bases: 5. The CDR3: CASSVGSGGAQETQYF. The CDR3 region has the DNA TGTGCCAGCAGCGTCGGTAGCGGGGGGGCACAAGAGACCCAGTACTTC.

The chain carries TRBV2 and TRBJ2-2; D is uncertain. With 7 bases removed from V and 4 bases from J, the gap between germline ends came to 16 bases. CDR1 SNHLY and CDR2 FYNNEI come from the germline V gene. This CDR3 has 15 residues. The DNA for the CDR3 is TGTGCCAGCAAGGCCCAGCGCCTGAGCACCGGGGAGCTGTTTTTT. Translation: CASKAQRLSTGELFF.

The J gene is TRBJ2-6, the V gene TRBV4-1, with D possibly called TRBD1 or TRBD2 (5 bases each). Per the germline V gene, CDR1 is MGHRA and CDR2 is YSYEKL. V was pared by 3 bases and J by 0 bases, with 18 bases between. The CDR3 runs to 19 residues. CDR3 region: CASSQDLGAISSGANVLTF. In DNA form, the CDR3 reads TGCGCCAGCAGCCAGGACCTCGGGGCAATCAGCTCTGGGGCCAACGTCCTGACTTTC.

The V and J genes are TRBV12-3 or TRBV12-4 and TRBJ1-1; D might be TRBD1 (6 bases). V was trimmed by 1 base and J by 8 bases, leaving 8 bases between them. The length of the CDR3 is 12 residues. The CDR3 DNA follows: TGTGCCAGCAGTTTAGTAGGGACAGAAGCTTTCTTT. Translation: CASSLVGTEAFF.

The rearrangement joins TRBV4-2 to TRBJ2-6, with D possibly matching TRBD1 (5 bases). Germline V gene sequence: CDR1 LGHNA, CDR2 YNFKEQ. The CDR3 contains 17 residues. V lost 4 bases, J lost 2 bases, and 15 bases lay in between. The CDR3 sequence is CASSPRTLPPGANVLTF. In DNA, the CDR3 is TGTGCCAGCAGCCCACGGACATTACCACCTGGGGCCAACGTCCTGACTTTC.

The chain uses TRBV24-1 and TRBJ2-2; weak D call: TRBD1 (5 bases). The CDR3 loop spans 14 amino acids. V lost 10 bases to trimming and J lost 6 bases, with 17 bases between them. CDR1 is KGHDR, CDR2 SFDVKD, per germline. The CDR3 reads CATGAPQHAGELFF. CDR3 nucleotide sequence: TGTGCCACAGGGGCTCCCCAACACGCCGGGGAGCTGTTTTTT.